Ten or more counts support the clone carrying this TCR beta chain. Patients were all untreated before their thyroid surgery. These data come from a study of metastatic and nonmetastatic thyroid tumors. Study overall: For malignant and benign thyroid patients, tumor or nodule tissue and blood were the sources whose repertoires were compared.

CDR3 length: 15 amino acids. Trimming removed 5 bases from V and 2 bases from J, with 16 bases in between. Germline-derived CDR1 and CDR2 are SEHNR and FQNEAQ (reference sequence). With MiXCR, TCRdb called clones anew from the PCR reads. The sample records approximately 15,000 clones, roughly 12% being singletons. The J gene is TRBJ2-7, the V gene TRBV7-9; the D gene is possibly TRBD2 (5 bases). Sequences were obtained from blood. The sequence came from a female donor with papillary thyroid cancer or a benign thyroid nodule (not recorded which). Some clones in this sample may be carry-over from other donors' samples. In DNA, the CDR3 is TGTGCCAGCAGCGGAGTGAGGGCCCGAGCCTACGAGCAGTACTTC. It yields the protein CASSGVRARAYEQYF.